This T cell receptor (beta chain) originates from a study of T cell clonotyping in hematopoietic cell transplantation. Of note for this clone: The antigen is not known.

V was shortened by 4 bases and J by 2 bases, with 11 bases between the two germline ends. The germline V gene has CDR1 SGHNT and CDR2 YYREEE (reference sequence). CDR3 length: 14 amino acids. The time point is: recipient sample about 28 days before transplant, after cytoreduction. Generated by immunoSEQ multiplex PCR, the TCRdb table keeps only in-frame clones and is missing some. Found here are about 28,000 clones, approximately 81% of them singletons; the top ten hold around 1.8%. Study-wide points: Higher Inverse Simpson Index values in graft donor and pretransplant recipient predicted broader posttransplant TCR diversity. Few recipient clonotypes overlapped donors; over 95% were de novo at given depth. No sorting was done, leaving CD4 and CD8 contributions mixed. Pathologically expanded recipient clonotypes increased progressively from day 30 to day 180 as diversity fell.

The source is a man between 35 and 55 years old with acute myeloid leukemia. Some clones in this sample may be carry-over from other donors' samples. The chain uses TRBV5-4 and TRBJ2-3, with unresolved D. The sequences come from peripheral blood mononuclear cells, collected before stem cell transplant. The CDR3 nucleotides are TGTGCCAGCAGCCGCAGAGATTACACAGATACGCAGTATTTT. Translation: CASSRRDYTDTQYF.